Listed here are 4 T cell receptor beta chains from one sample, sequenced in a study of blood T cell repertoires in COVID-19. Sequenced by immunoSEQ multiplex PCR; TCRdb stores in-frame clones only, minus some. The sample lists 200,000 to 300,000 clones, more than 75% occurring once. Sequencing was performed on peripheral blood. The receptors were sampled from a middle-aged woman who had recovered from COVID-19.

This clone was seen a handful of times. V and J are TRBV19 and TRBJ1-5, with TRBD1 matching 10 bases. V dropped 3 bases and J dropped 5; count of bases not matched to a gene: 7. This CDR3 comprises 16 residues. The germline gives CDR1 LNHDA, CDR2 SQIVND (reference sequence). The chain's CDR3 is CASSIRDRGKDQPQHF. As DNA, the CDR3 is TGTGCCAGTAGTATCCGGGACAGGGGAAAGGATCAGCCCCAGCATTTT. The variable domain in full, with the rest retrieved from reference TRBV19 and TRBJ1-5, is DGGITQSPKYLFRKEGQNVTLSCEQNLNHDAMYWYRQDPGQGLRLIYYSQIVNDFQKGDIAEGYSVSREKKESFPLTVTSAQKNPTAFYLCASSIRDRGKDQPQHFGDGTRLSIL.

V and J are TRBV12-5 and TRBJ1-1; 8 bases map to TRBD1. Germline CDR1 reads LGHNT; CDR2 reads FRNRAP. Trimming removed 7 bases from V and 1 base from J; junction bases left unmatched: 5. This CDR3 has 14 amino acids. CDR3 in amino acids: CASARTGPNTEAFF. Here the CDR3 DNA reads TGTGCTAGTGCCCGGACAGGGCCGAACACTGAAGCTTTCTTT.

This clone was picked up one time. The rearrangement joins TRBV27 to TRBJ2-5; 7 nucleotides line up with TRBD2. Germline CDR1 reads MNHEY; CDR2 reads SMNVEV (reference sequence). The CDR3 extends over 14 amino acids. The junction had 10 bases not matched to a gene; V was cut back by 7 bases and J by 5 bases. The CDR3 DNA is TGTGCCAGCACCCCCTTGGGAGGGCTCGAGACCCAGTACTTC. This encodes CASTPLGGLETQYF.

The rearrangement uses TRBV19 and TRBJ2-2; possible D gene TRBD1, 5 bases. The CDR3 has 17 residues. V was pared by 3 bases and J by 3 bases, with 17 bases between. Germline V CDR1 and CDR2: LNHDA, SQIVND (reference sequence). This CDR3 is CASSMAQAVHDTGELFF. The CDR3 nucleotides are TGTGCCAGTAGTATGGCACAGGCGGTCCATGACACCGGGGAGCTGTTTTTT.